This TCR beta chain is drawn from a study of shared clonotypes between healthy human individuals. Overall study results and limits: Researchers found naive subsets generally carried larger estimated richness than memory subsets. The generation probabilities recorded for non-shared clonotypes fell below those of clonotypes shared by all four donors.

A note on this clone: The antigen is not known.

Clones were read by immunoSEQ multiplex PCR, and TCRdb kept only the in-frame ones, dropping some. Among roughly 2 million clones listed, 85% to 95% were seen once. The CDR3 is 11 residues long. CDR1 DFQATT and CDR2 SNEGSKA come from the germline V gene (reference sequence). The receptor was derived from a man aged 18 to 29 in good health. The chain joins TRBV20-1 to TRBJ2-5; D unresolved. The sequenced sample consisted of naive CD4+ T cells sorted from blood. Subset in this sample: CD45RA+ positively selected. The CDR3 loop is CSQRVGETQYF. The CDR3 DNA reads TGCAGCCAGAGAGTAGGGGAGACCCAGTACTTC.